One TCR beta chain is described in this entry. These data come from a study of blood T cell repertoires in COVID-19. Across the whole study: COVID-19 samples, acute and convalescent, were from the United States, Italy and Spain. In each case, the material was cDNA or gDNA derived from T cells, B-cell-depleted T cells, or PBMCs.

This CDR3 region has 12 residues. Germline V gives CDR1 SQVTM, CDR2 ANQGSEA. V lost 6 bases to trimming and J lost 0 bases, with 8 bases between them. In the original processing: By means of reference gene primer amplification, nucleated cell counts were estimated. Clones were sequenced by immunoSEQ multiplex PCR, and TCRdb holds only the in-frame ones, with some missing. The DNA was the basis for D and trimming; V, J and clone size are from that table. The profile shows 17,000 or so clones, around 73% of them singletons. J is TRBJ1-1 and V is TRBV29-1; D uncertain. The material sequenced was peripheral blood. The TCR sequence derives from a man between 60 and 75 years old with active or convalescent COVID-19. DNA for the CDR3: TGCAGCGTACAGACTATGAACACTGAAGCTTTCTTT. It encodes CSVQTMNTEAFF.